This T cell receptor beta chain was captured by sequencing in a study of T cells after yellow fever vaccination. Study-wide background: When fractions had low cell numbers, they were prepared with SMART-Seq v4 Ultra Low Input. Findings and limits, study-wide: Peaking on day 5 versus 15, the secondary response was faster but weaker.

TCRdb itself ran the 5' RACE reads through MiXCR, one entry per CDR3 protein. The sample yields some 350,000 distinct CDR3 sequences, around 10% seen once. Note on this clonotype: Its matching antigen is unknown.

This CDR3 is 13 amino acids long. Per the germline V gene, CDR1 is DFQATT and CDR2 is SNEGSKA (reference sequence). V lost 1 base and J lost 7, with 11 bases in between. The clonotype originates from a man aged 18 to 30 who received the YFV17D yellow fever vaccine. The sequencing here drew on PBMCs, taken on the day of the first yellow fever vaccination. This chain joins TRBV20-1 and TRBJ1-5; no clear D. CDR3 protein: CSARGLIRQPQHF. Written as DNA, the CDR3 is TGCAGTGCTAGAGGACTTATCCGACAGCCCCAGCATTTT.